The rows below give T cell receptor beta chains drawn from one sample of a study of shared clonotypes between healthy human individuals. Repertoires were generated with immunoSEQ multiplex PCR, while TCRdb's copy carries only in-frame clones and drops some. Of a few million clones detected, more than 85% appear once; the ten largest clones hold about 0.39%. The sequencing input was naive CD4+ T cells from PBMCs. The receptors originated from a man younger than 35 in good health. Some clones in this sample may be carry-over from other donors' samples. The CDR3 runs from the conserved cysteine through the conserved F or W. A D gene is named only where the DNA matches it firmly. Clone size, where shown, is once, few, many, or a class for clones that have expanded.

>TRBV19|TRBD2|TRBJ2-1|-
CASSLDPSGRLFF
TGTGCCAGTAGCTTGGACCCTAGCGGGAGGTTATTCTTC
>TRBV7-3|-|TRBJ2-7|-
CASSQGQTGEQYF
TGTGCCAGCAGCCAGGGGCAGACCGGGGAGCAGTACTTC
>TRBV27|-|TRBJ2-3|-
CASSLRSRTLGDTQYF
TGTGCCAGCAGTTTAAGGTCCCGTACCCTGGGGGATACGCAGTATTTT
>TRBV7-9|-|TRBJ2-1|-
CASRVGQRVSNEQFF
TGTGCCAGCAGGGTGGGCCAGCGGGTATCCAATGAGCAGTTCTTC
>TRBV7-2|TRBD1|TRBJ1-3|-
CASSFTQGAGNTIYF
TGTGCCAGCAGCTTCACACAGGGGGCGGGAAACACCATATATTTT
>TRBV7-2|TRBD2|TRBJ2-7|-
CASSTSSGRTSYEQYF
TGTGCCAGCAGCACTTCTAGCGGGAGGACCTCCTACGAGCAGTACTTC
>TRBV6-5|-|TRBJ1-1|-
CASSYFGDTEAFF
TGTGCCAGCAGTTATTTCGGTGACACTGAAGCTTTCTTT
>TRBV11-3|-|TRBJ2-1|-
CASSLGRNNEQFF
TGTGCCAGCAGCTTAGGGAGGAACAATGAGCAGTTCTTC
>TRBV6-5|-|TRBJ2-1|-
CASSLVAHPYNEQFF
TGTGCCAGCAGTTTGGTGGCGCATCCTTACAATGAGCAGTTCTTC
>TRBV11-1|-|TRBJ2-7|-
CASSLDRWQGGYEQYF
TGTGCCAGCAGCTTAGATCGTTGGCAGGGTGGCTACGAGCAGTACTTC
>TRBV6-5|TRBD1|TRBJ1-2|once
CASFDRVYYGYTF
TGTGCCAGCTTCGACAGGGTGTACTATGGCTACACCTTC
>TRBV2|-|TRBJ1-3|-
CASSLAQQSSGNTIYF
TGTGCCAGCAGCTTGGCACAGCAGAGCTCTGGAAACACCATATATTTT
>TRBV9|TRBD2|TRBJ2-1|-
CASTPRAGGGNEQFF
TGTGCCAGCACCCCCAGGGCGGGAGGGGGGAATGAGCAGTTCTTC
>TRBV4-3|TRBD1|TRBJ2-5|-
CASSQPPGQLQETQYF
TGCGCCAGCAGCCAGCCTCCGGGACAGCTCCAAGAGACCCAGTACTTC
>TRBV11-3|-|TRBJ1-1|-
CASSLDHRYEAFF
TGTGCCAGCAGCTTAGATCATAGGTACGAAGCTTTCTTT
>TRBV18|-|TRBJ1-2|-
CASSPGAGFNYGYTF
TGTGCCAGCTCACCAGGGGCAGGATTTAACTATGGCTACACCTTC
>TRBV11-2|TRBD2|TRBJ2-5|-
CASSRLAGPQETQYF
TGTGCCAGCAGTCGACTAGCGGGACCACAAGAGACCCAGTACTTC
>TRBV4-1|-|TRBJ1-5|-
CASSPNPAQENQPQHF
TGCGCCAGCAGCCCGAACCCCGCACAGGAGAATCAGCCCCAGCATTTT
>TRBV5-4|-|TRBJ2-5|-
CASMVQGRETQYF
TGTGCCAGCATGGTTCAGGGGCGGGAGACCCAGTACTTC
>TRBV4-1|TRBD2|TRBJ2-1|-
CASSPPRTSGSGNEQFF
TGCGCCAGCAGCCCCCCGAGGACTAGCGGGAGCGGCAATGAGCAGTTCTTC
>TRBV11-1|-|TRBJ1-1|-
CASSSAVMNTEAFF
TGTGCCAGCAGCTCCGCCGTTATGAACACTGAAGCTTTCTTT
>TRBV19|-|TRBJ2-7|once
CASGRSLGAVYEQYF
TGTGCCAGCGGCCGATCCTTGGGGGCGGTGTACGAGCAGTACTTC
>TRBV10-2|TRBD2|TRBJ2-3|-
CASSESQTSGRGPTDTQYF
TGCGCCAGCAGTGAGTCCCAGACTAGCGGTAGAGGGCCCACAGATACGCAGTATTTT
>TRBV9|TRBD2|TRBJ2-1|-
CASSAGGSSYNEQFF
TGTGCCAGCAGCGCCGGGGGGAGCTCCTACAATGAGCAGTTCTTC
>TRBV9|-|TRBJ2-7|-
CASSPRSGVGYEQYF
TGTGCCAGCAGCCCCCGGTCCGGGGTCGGCTACGAGCAGTACTTC
>TRBV7-8|TRBD1|TRBJ2-7|-
CASSPGTGGFGEQYF
TGTGCCAGCAGCCCCGGGACAGGGGGATTCGGCGAGCAGTACTTC
>TRBV28|-|TRBJ1-4|-
CASSLPDRFNEKLFF
TGTGCCAGCAGTTTACCCGACAGGTTTAATGAAAAACTGTTTTTT
>TRBV5-1|TRBD2|TRBJ2-3|-
CASSWGGRPSTDTQYF
TGCGCCAGCAGCTGGGGCGGGAGACCTAGCACAGATACGCAGTATTTT
>TRBV11-2|TRBD1|TRBJ2-7|once
CASRGQGAWEQYF
TGTGCCAGCAGGGGGCAGGGGGCCTGGGAGCAGTACTTC
>TRBV25-1|-|TRBJ2-7|-
CASSGQGAGSYEQYF
TGTGCCAGCAGTGGACAGGGAGCGGGCTCCTACGAGCAGTACTTC
>TRBV6-4|-|TRBJ2-3|-
CASREQAGEADTQYF
TGTGCCAGCAGAGAACAAGCGGGTGAAGCGGATACGCAGTATTTT